The 24 T cell receptor beta chains presented below share a single source sample, sequenced in a study of Ad26.COV2.S vaccination and SARS-CoV-2 variants. Described treatment: some 19 received Ad26.COV2.S at low or high dose, single or two shots; roughly 5 received placebo; per-sample allocation not given. Collection of samples fell on day 63 after the first vaccine or placebo injection. TCRdb's copy holds only in-frame clones and misses some; the assay was immunoSEQ multiplex PCR. The data show a few hundred thousand clones, roughly 91% seen once. Sequenced here: peripheral blood, sampled in a trial of Ad26.COV2.S vaccine versus placebo. The source is a person aged 18-60 years who received the Ad26.COV2.S COVID-19 vaccine or a placebo.

The J gene is TRBJ2-7, the V gene TRBV10-2; TRBD1 aligns across 11 bases. In germline, CDR1 is WSHSY, CDR2 SAAADI. The CDR3 runs 14 residues. V lost 9 bases, J lost 2 bases, and 6 bases stayed unmatched. The CDR3 DNA follows: TGCGCCAGTTCAATGGACAGGGGGCCCTACGAGCAGTACTTC. Translated: CASSMDRGPYEQYF.

The rearrangement uses TRBV29-1 and TRBJ2-2; D uncertain. CDR1 SQVTM and CDR2 ANQGSEA come from the germline V gene. V was cut by 3 bases and J by 6 bases, with 11 bases left in between. This CDR3 is 13 amino acids long. CDR3 nucleotide sequence: TGCAGCGTTGAGGCCGGCCGGGCCGGGGAGCTGTTTTTT. This codes for CSVEAGRAGELFF.

V is TRBV7-6 and J is TRBJ2-7, with D perhaps TRBD2 (5 bases). The CDR3 consists of 14 residues. Germline CDR1 SGHVS, CDR2 FNYEAQ. The ends were cut back, 5 bases at V and 2 bases at J, with 13 bases in the middle. The CDR3 region is CASSPQAGPYEQYF. For the CDR3, the DNA is TGTGCCAGCAGCCCGCAGGCGGGCCCCTACGAGCAGTACTTC.

Only one count was recorded for this clone. The chain links TRBV3-1 (or the pseudogene TRBV3-2) to TRBJ2-7; D is perhaps TRBD2 (6 bases). Germline loops: CDR1 LGHDT, CDR2 YNNKEL (reference sequence). V lost 2 bases and J 2 bases, leaving 13 bases between the germline ends. The CDR3 sequence is 15 residues long. The chain's CDR3 is CASSQPGLGAYEQYF. In DNA form, the CDR3 reads TGTGCCAGCAGCCAACCGGGACTGGGAGCCTACGAGCAGTACTTC.

This clone occurred once. This chain uses TRBV5-6 with TRBJ2-7, with 14 bases lining up with TRBD2. Germline loops: CDR1 SGHDT, CDR2 YYEEEE. The V and J ends lost 5 bases and 6 bases, in that order; junction bases with no gene match: 7. CDR3 length: 15 residues. The chain's CDR3 is CASRAMGLAGVEQYF. The CDR3 region has the DNA TGTGCCAGCAGGGCGATGGGACTAGCGGGAGTCGAGCAGTACTTC.

The chain carries TRBV27 and TRBJ2-1, with D possibly matching TRBD2 (6 bases). The germline CDR1 and CDR2 sequences are MNHEY and SMNVEV (reference sequence). This CDR3 comprises 12 residues. Trimming cost V 10 bases and J 7 bases, with 14 bases left between them. The CDR3 here is CAIQSGRNEQFF. The CDR3 DNA is TGTGCCATCCAGTCCGGGAGAAATGAGCAGTTCTTC.

The V call is TRBV19, the J call TRBJ2-6, with D unresolved. Germline assignment: CDR1 LNHDA and CDR2 SQIVND (reference sequence). This CDR3 spans 16 amino acids. V was shortened by 5 bases and J by 0 bases, with 11 bases between the two germline ends. CDR3 sequence reads: CASSSRIISGANVLTF. In nucleotides, the CDR3 is TGTGCCAGTAGTTCGAGAATTATCTCTGGGGCCAACGTCCTGACTTTC.

The rearrangement joins TRBV10-3 to TRBJ2-7; 9 nucleotides align to TRBD2. Germline V gene data show CDR1 as ENHRY and CDR2 as SYGVKD. V shed 0 bases and J 4 bases; nucleotides not matched to a gene: 13. The CDR3 contains 18 residues. The CDR3 coding sequence is TGTGCCATCAGTGAGTCGAAAGGGACTAGCCCGGGCAATTACGAGCAGTACTTC. As protein: CAISESKGTSPGNYEQYF.

This chain uses TRBV9 with TRBJ1-6; D is ambiguous. Germline values: CDR1 SGDLS, CDR2 YYNGEE. V shed 9 bases and J shed 8 bases, with 21 bases lying between them. This CDR3 is 15 amino acids long. The CDR3 is CATGQVVGLHSPLHF. CDR3 DNA sequence: TGTGCCACCGGTCAAGTGGTGGGCTTGCATTCACCCCTCCACTTT.

This rearrangement joins TRBV7-2 to TRBJ2-1; TRBD2 matches at 13 bases. CDR1 SGHTA and CDR2 FQGNSA come from the germline V gene. The CDR3 is made up of 17 amino acids. Trimming removed 0 bases from V and 3 bases from J; junction bases left unmatched: 2. CDR3 DNA sequence: TGTGCCAGCAGCTTAGCCGGGACTAGCGGGAACTACAATGAGCAGTTCTTC. Encoded protein: CASSLAGTSGNYNEQFF.

The chain couples TRBV30 to TRBJ1-4; D gene unclear. V lost 0 bases, J lost 3 bases, and 14 bases lay in between. This CDR3 is 16 amino acids long. Germline V gene lookup returns CDR1 GTSNPN and CDR2 SVGIG (reference sequence). CDR3 protein: CAWSVPRTDPNEKLFF. CDR3 sequence (DNA): TGTGCCTGGAGTGTACCAAGGACGGATCCTAATGAAAAACTGTTTTTT.

The J gene is TRBJ2-7, the V gene TRBV13; TRBD2 aligns across 14 bases. The CDR3 covers 16 residues. V shed 4 bases and J 0 bases; nucleotides not matched to a gene: 2. From germline, CDR1 is PRHDT and CDR2 FYEKMQ (reference sequence). CDR3 protein: CASSYGTSGSSYEQYF. The CDR3 DNA reads as TGTGCCAGCAGCTACGGGACTAGCGGGAGCTCCTACGAGCAGTACTTC.

The sample holds one count of this clone. This chain uses TRBV5-1 with TRBJ2-2, with 8 positions matching TRBD1. This CDR3 is 19 amino acids long. Per germline, CDR1 SGHRS and CDR2 YFSETQ. Germline trimming cut 3 bases from V and 0 bases from J; bases unmatched to any gene: 13. CDR3 bases: TGCGCCAGCAGCTCGACAGGGGCTCAATACACCGCGAACACCGGGGAGCTGTTTTTT. Amino acids: CASSSTGAQYTANTGELFF.

The gene calls are TRBV7-2 and TRBJ2-3, with 7 bases that match TRBD2. The germline CDR1 and CDR2 sequences are SGHTA and FQGNSA. This CDR3 region has 15 residues. V was clipped by 3 bases and J by 4 bases; unmatched bases: 7. CDR3 DNA sequence: TGTGCCAGCAGCTTCTTGCGGGAGTGGGCAGATACGCAGTATTTT. Encoded protein: CASSFLREWADTQYF.

The chain couples TRBV29-1 to TRBJ2-7; TRBD2 matches at 7 bases. This CDR3 region has 13 residues. CDR1 is SQVTM, CDR2 ANQGSEA, per germline. Germline trimming cut 1 base from V and 2 bases from J; bases unmatched to any gene: 2. CDR3 coding DNA: TGCAGCGTTGAAGGGACTAGTGCCTACGAGCAGTACTTC. The encoded protein is CSVEGTSAYEQYF.

This chain links TRBV7-9 with TRBJ1-4; TRBD1 is a possible D gene (5 bases). The CDR3 is 14 residues long. V was shortened by 8 bases and J by 2 bases, with 12 bases between the two germline ends. Germline CDR1 is SEHNR and CDR2 is FQNEAQ (reference sequence). The CDR3 reads CASSPGGTNEKLFF. The CDR3 DNA is TGTGCCAGCTCCCCGGGGGGGACTAATGAAAAACTGTTTTTT. The full variable domain, with the rest looked up from reference TRBV7-9 and TRBJ1-4, is DTGVSQNPRHKITKRGQNVTFRCDPISEHNRLYWYRQTLGQGPEFLTYFQNEAQLEKSRLLSDRFSAERPKGSFSTLEIQRTEQGDSAMYLCASSPGGTNEKLFFGSGTQLSVL.

The chain employs TRBV2 and TRBJ1-5, with TRBD1 matching 7 bases. Germline V gives CDR1 SNHLY, CDR2 FYNNEI. V gave up 2 bases and J gave up 3 bases; unmatched junction bases: 10. CDR3 size: 17 residues. CDR3 protein: CASSERDRVGHNQPQHF. Here the CDR3 DNA reads TGTGCCAGCAGTGAAAGAGACAGGGTTGGTCACAATCAGCCCCAGCATTTT.

Concerning this clone itself: Other DNA sequences in this specimen translate into the identical CDR3. The chain uses TRBV25-1 and TRBJ1-1; TRBD1 is a possible D gene (6 bases). Germline V CDR1 and CDR2: MGHDK, SYGVNS. The V and J ends lost 0 bases and 0 bases respectively, with 8 bases between them. The CDR3 is 15 residues long. The CDR3 DNA is TGTGCCAGCAGTGAATACGGGGGGCTGAACACTGAAGCTTTCTTT. Protein: CASSEYGGLNTEAFF.

The chain has TRBV6-6 and TRBJ1-5; D perhaps matches TRBD1 (5 bases). V was clipped by 0 bases and J by 5 bases, with 14 bases between them. Germline V lookup: CDR1 MNHNY, CDR2 SVGAGI (reference sequence). This CDR3 spans 16 amino acids. In DNA, the CDR3 is TGTGCCAGCAGTTACTCCCTCGGGGCAGCGGATCAGCCCCAGCATTTT. It codes for CASSYSLGAADQPQHF.

The V and J genes are TRBV14 and TRBJ2-7; D gene ambiguous. Trimming cost V 0 bases and J 0 bases, with 6 bases left between them. This CDR3 is 14 amino acids long. Germline CDR1 reads SGHDN; CDR2 reads FVKESK. Here the CDR3 reads CASSQDRVSYEQYF. In DNA form, the CDR3 reads TGTGCCAGCAGCCAAGACCGGGTCTCCTACGAGCAGTACTTC. Filled out from reference TRBV14 and TRBJ2-7, the complete variable domain reads EAGVTQFPSHSVIEKGQTVTLRCDPISGHDNLYWYRRVMGKEIKFLLHFVKESKQDESGMPNNRFLAERTGGTYSTLKVQPAELEDSGVYFCASSQDRVSYEQYFGPGTRLTVT.

The chain recombines TRBV19 with TRBJ2-5; D is tentatively TRBD1 or TRBD2 (5 bases each). V lost 5 bases and J 8 bases, leaving 21 bases between the germline ends. The CDR3 has 15 amino acids. CDR1 is LNHDA, CDR2 SQIVND, per germline (reference sequence). As DNA, the CDR3 is TGTGCCAGTAGTCACTCGGGACCGCTGGGGCATACCCAGTACTTC. Protein product: CASSHSGPLGHTQYF.

This sequence joins TRBV28 and TRBJ2-1; possibly TRBD1 or TRBD2 for D (5 bases each). CDR3 length equals 13 residues. Trimming removed 4 bases at V and 10 bases at J, with 14 bases between. Germline V CDR1 and CDR2: MDHEN, SYDVKM. CDR3 protein: CASSSGTPIEQFF. The CDR3 DNA reads TGTGCCAGCAGTTCCGGGACCCCTATAGAGCAGTTCTTC.

The table lists this clone with a count of one. The chain combines TRBV5-1 with TRBJ2-3; D is unclear. V was pared by 0 bases and J by 7 bases, with 12 bases between. There are 14 residues in the CDR3. Germline V lookup: CDR1 SGHRS, CDR2 YFSETQ. This CDR3 reads CASSLDHAAYTQYF. The CDR3 bases are TGCGCCAGCAGCTTGGACCATGCCGCCTATACGCAGTATTTT.

This chain links TRBV7-2 with TRBJ2-3; a possible D gene is TRBD2 (5 bases). This CDR3 region has 14 residues. Germline lookup yields CDR1 SGHTA and CDR2 FQGNSA. The germline V and J ends were trimmed by 5 bases and 4 bases, with 13 bases remaining between them. For the CDR3, the DNA is TGTGCCAGCAGCCACCGACCGGGGTCAGATACGCAGTATTTT. Its protein is CASSHRPGSDTQYF.